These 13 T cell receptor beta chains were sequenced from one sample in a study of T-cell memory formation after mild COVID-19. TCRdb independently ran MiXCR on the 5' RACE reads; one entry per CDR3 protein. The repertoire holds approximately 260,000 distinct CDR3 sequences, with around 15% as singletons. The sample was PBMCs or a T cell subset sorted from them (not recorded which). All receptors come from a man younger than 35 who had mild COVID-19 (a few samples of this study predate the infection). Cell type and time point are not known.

The CDR3 loop is CASSSGPPVQHF. The CDR3 nucleotides are TGTGCCAGCAGTTCGGGACCCCCGGTCCAGCATTTT. This chain links TRBV28 with TRBJ1-5; D may be TRBD1 (5 bases). Looked up from germline, CDR1 is MDHEN and CDR2 is SYDVKM. CDR3 length: 12 residues. With 4 bases removed from V and 12 bases from J, the gap between germline ends came to 13 bases.

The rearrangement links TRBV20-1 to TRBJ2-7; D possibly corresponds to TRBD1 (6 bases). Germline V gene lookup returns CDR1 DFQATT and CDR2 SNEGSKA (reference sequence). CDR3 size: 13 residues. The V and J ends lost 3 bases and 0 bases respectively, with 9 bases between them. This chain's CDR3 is CSARGDNSYEQYV. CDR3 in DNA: TGCAGTGCTAGGGGGGACAACTCCTACGAGCAGTACGTC.

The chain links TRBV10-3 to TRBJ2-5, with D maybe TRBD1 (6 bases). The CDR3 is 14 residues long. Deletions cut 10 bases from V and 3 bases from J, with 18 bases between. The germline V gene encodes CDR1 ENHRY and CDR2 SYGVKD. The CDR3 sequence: CATRATGSEETQYF. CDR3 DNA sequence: TGTGCCACCCGAGCAACAGGGTCGGAAGAGACCCAGTACTTC.

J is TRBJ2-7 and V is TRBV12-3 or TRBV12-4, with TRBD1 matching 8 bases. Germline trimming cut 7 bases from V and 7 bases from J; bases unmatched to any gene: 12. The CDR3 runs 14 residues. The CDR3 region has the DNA TGTGCCAGCAACACCCAGGGGGCGATTCAAGAGCAGTACTTC. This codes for CASNTQGAIQEQYF.

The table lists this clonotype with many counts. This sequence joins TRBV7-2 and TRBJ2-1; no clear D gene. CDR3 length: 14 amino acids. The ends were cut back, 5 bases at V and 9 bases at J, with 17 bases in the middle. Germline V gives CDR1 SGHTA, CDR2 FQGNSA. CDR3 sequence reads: CASSPEIVVREQFF. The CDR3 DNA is TGTGCCAGCAGCCCCGAAATAGTTGTTCGTGAGCAGTTCTTC.

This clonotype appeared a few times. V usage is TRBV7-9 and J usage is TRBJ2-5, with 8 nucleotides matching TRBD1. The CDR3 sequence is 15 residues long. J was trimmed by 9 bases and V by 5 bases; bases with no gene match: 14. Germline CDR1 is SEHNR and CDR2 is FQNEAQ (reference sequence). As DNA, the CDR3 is TGTGCCAGCAGCCCCCCCCGGGACAGGCGGACCTCCCAGTACTTC. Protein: CASSPPRDRRTSQYF.

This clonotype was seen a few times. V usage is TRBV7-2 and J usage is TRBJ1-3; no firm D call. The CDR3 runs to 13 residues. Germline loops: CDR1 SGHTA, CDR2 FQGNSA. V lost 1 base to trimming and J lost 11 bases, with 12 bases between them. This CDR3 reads CASSLETRRAIYF. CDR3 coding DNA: TGTGCCAGCAGCTTAGAAACCCGACGAGCCATATATTTT.

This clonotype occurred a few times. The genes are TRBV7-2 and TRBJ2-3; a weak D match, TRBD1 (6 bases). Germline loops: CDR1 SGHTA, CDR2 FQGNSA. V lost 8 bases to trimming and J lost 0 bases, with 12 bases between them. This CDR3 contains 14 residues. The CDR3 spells CASGGTLSTDTQYF. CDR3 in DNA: TGTGCCAGCGGTGGGACACTGAGCACAGATACGCAGTATTTT.

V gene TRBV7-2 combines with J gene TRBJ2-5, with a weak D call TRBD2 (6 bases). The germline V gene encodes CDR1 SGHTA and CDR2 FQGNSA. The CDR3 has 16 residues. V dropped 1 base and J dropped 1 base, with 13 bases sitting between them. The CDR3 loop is CASSLVAGNAQETQYF. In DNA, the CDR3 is TGTGCCAGCAGCTTAGTGGCGGGGAACGCCCAAGAGACCCAGTACTTC.

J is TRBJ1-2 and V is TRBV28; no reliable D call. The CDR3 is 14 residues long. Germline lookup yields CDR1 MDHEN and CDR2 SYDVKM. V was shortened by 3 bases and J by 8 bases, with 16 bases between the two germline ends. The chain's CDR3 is CASSFAGGLGGYTF. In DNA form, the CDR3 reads TGTGCCAGCAGTTTTGCCGGAGGCCTCGGGGGCTACACCTTC.

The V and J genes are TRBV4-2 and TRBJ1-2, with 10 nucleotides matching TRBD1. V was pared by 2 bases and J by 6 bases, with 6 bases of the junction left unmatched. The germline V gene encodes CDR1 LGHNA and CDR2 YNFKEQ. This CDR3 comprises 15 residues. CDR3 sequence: CASSQRTGGEDGYTF. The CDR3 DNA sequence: TGTGCCAGCAGCCAAAGGACAGGGGGAGAGGATGGCTACACCTTC.

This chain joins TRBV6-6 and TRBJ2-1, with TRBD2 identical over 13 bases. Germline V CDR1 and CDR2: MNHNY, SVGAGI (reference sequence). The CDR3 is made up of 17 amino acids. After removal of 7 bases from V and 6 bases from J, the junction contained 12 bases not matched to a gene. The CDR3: CASNNPTSGGDSNEQFF. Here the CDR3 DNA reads TGTGCCAGCAACAACCCCACTAGCGGGGGGGATTCCAATGAGCAGTTCTTC.

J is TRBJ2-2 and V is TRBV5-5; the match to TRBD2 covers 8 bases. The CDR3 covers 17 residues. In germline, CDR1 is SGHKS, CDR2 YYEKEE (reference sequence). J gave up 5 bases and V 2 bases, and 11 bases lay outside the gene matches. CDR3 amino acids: CASSFLVTSEGTGELFF. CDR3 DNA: TGTGCCAGCAGCTTTCTGGTGACTAGCGAAGGGACCGGGGAGCTGTTTTTT.